This entry describes one TCR beta chain. Sequencing used immunoSEQ multiplex PCR; TCRdb keeps in-frame clones, though not all of them. The sample yields 40,000 or so clones, about 93% seen once. The data stem from a study of T cell changes during pregnancy in multiple sclerosis. This CDR3 has 15 amino acids. Deletions cut 4 bases from V and 1 base from J, with 11 bases between. Per the germline V gene, CDR1 is LNHDA and CDR2 is SQIVND (reference sequence). V is TRBV19 and J is TRBJ2-1, with D perhaps matching TRBD2 (6 bases). The specimen comprised CD4+ T cells from peripheral blood mononuclear cells, sampled in the third trimester of pregnancy. This clonotype was obtained from a female donor with multiple sclerosis, enrolled in a pregnancy study. For the CDR3, the DNA is TGTGCCAGTAGTAAACTAGCAGTATCCTACAATGAGCAGTTCTTC. It encodes CASSKLAVSYNEQFF.